This T cell receptor (beta chain) was found in a study of blood T cell repertoires in COVID-19. Study as a whole: Samples representing acute and convalescent COVID-19 were sourced from the United States, Italy and Spain. The cDNA or gDNA used as material had been derived from T cells, B-cell-depleted T cells, or PBMCs.

Points on this clone: The junction departs from germline at one end; a sequencing error may be responsible.

Under the authors' procedure: From reference gene primer amplification, estimates of nucleated cell counts were derived. Clones were read by immunoSEQ multiplex PCR, and TCRdb kept only the in-frame ones, dropping some. That table is the source of V, J and clone size, and D and trimming were worked out from the DNA. The table records 220,000 or so clones, 60% to 85% of them present only once. Germline V CDR1 and CDR2: SGDLS, YYNGEE. CDR3 length: 13 residues. Sequencing used peripheral blood. The receptor's source is a woman in her 70s with acute or convalescent COVID-19. The V gene is TRBV9, the J gene TRBJ2-5, with a tentative D call TRBD2 (6 bases). Written as DNA, the CDR3 is TGTGCCGGCAGCGTAGATGGGGGAGGGACCCAGTACTTC. It is translated as CAGSVDGGGTQYF.